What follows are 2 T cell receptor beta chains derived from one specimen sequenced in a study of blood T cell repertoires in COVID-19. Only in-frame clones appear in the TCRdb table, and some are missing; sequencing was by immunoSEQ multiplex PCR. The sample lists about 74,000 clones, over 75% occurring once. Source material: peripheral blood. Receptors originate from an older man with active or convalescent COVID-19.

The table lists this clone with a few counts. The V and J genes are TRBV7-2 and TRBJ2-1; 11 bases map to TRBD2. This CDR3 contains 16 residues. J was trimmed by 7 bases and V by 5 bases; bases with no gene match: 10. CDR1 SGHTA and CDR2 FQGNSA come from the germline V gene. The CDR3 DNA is TGTGCCAGCAGCACCCGACTAGCGGGGTTACGAAATGAGCAGTTCTTC. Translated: CASSTRLAGLRNEQFF.

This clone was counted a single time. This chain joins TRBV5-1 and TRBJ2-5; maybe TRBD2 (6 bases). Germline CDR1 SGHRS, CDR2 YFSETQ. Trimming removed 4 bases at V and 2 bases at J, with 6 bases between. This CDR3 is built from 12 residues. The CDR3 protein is CASSRGQETQYF. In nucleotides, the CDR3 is TGCGCCAGCAGCCGGGGGCAAGAGACCCAGTACTTC.